These 20 T cell receptor beta chains came from one sample sequenced in a study of T cells after posttransplantation cyclophosphamide. Clones were read by immunoSEQ multiplex PCR, and TCRdb kept only the in-frame ones, dropping some. The specimen gives some 38,000 clones without singletons; the ten biggest hold about 2.3%. Sequencing was performed on PBMCs. The receptors stem from a man aged 45-65 years in good health, CMV-negative, and a related stem cell transplant donor.

Many counts were recorded for this clone. The chain has TRBV6-1 and TRBJ1-2, with D uncertain. CDR3 length: 14 amino acids. Trimming stripped 3 bases from V and 5 bases from J, with 13 bases between. Germline V gene sequence: CDR1 MNHNS, CDR2 SASEGT. CDR3 in DNA: TGTGCCAGCAGTGAGGGCCAGGCCTCTTATGGCTACACCTTC. The encoded protein is CASSEGQASYGYTF.

The chain links TRBV7-2 to TRBJ1-6; D is unresolved. The ends were cut back, 1 base at V and 9 bases at J, with 16 bases in the middle. CDR1 and CDR2 (germline): SGHTA, FQGNSA. This CDR3 region has 16 residues. This CDR3 is CASSLESVGRGSPLHF. The CDR3 nucleotides are TGTGCCAGCAGCTTAGAGTCGGTCGGACGGGGTTCACCCCTCCACTTT. The entire variable domain, with the rest obtained from reference TRBV7-2 and TRBJ1-6, is as follows: GAGVSQSPSNKVTEKGKDVELRCDPISGHTALYWYRQSLGQGLEFLIYFQGNSAPDKSGLPSDRFSAERTGGSVSTLTIQRTQQEDSAVYLCASSLESVGRGSPLHFGNGTRLTVT.

This clone has ten or more counts. The chain couples TRBV6-5 to TRBJ2-2, with D unclear. The CDR3 contains 13 residues. Trimming cost V 4 bases and J 11 bases, with 14 bases left between them. The germline CDR1 and CDR2 sequences are MNHEY and SVGAGI. This chain's CDR3 is CASSSSGPFELFF. The CDR3 nucleotides are TGTGCCAGCAGTTCCTCGGGCCCGTTCGAGCTGTTTTTT.

This clone was recorded at least ten times. The chain recombines TRBV12-5 with TRBJ2-1, with D hard to call. V lost 5 bases and J lost 0, with 17 bases in between. Per germline, CDR1 LGHNT and CDR2 FRNRAP. The CDR3 extends over 17 amino acids. CDR3 sequence reads: CASGITLFRSSYNEQFF. As DNA, the CDR3 is TGTGCTAGTGGTATAACCCTCTTCCGGAGCTCCTACAATGAGCAGTTCTTC.

The V call is TRBV6-1, the J call TRBJ1-6, with TRBD1 matching over 8 bases. The V gene end was trimmed by 5 bases and the J gene end by 12 bases; junction bases not matched to a gene: 9. There are 14 residues in the CDR3. In germline, CDR1 is MNHNS, CDR2 SASEGT. CDR3 sequence reads: CASSPVDRVKPLHF. The CDR3 DNA follows: TGTGCCAGCAGTCCGGTGGACAGGGTGAAACCCCTCCACTTT.

This clone was counted at least ten times. The J gene is TRBJ1-5, the V gene TRBV27, with TRBD1 matching over 8 bases. CDR3 length: 14 residues. Germline V gene lookup returns CDR1 MNHEY and CDR2 SMNVEV (reference sequence). J was trimmed by 2 bases and V by 5 bases; bases with no gene match: 2. The CDR3 coding sequence is TGTGCCAGCAGTCCACAGGGGGGCAATCAGCCCCAGCATTTT. Translating it yields CASSPQGGNQPQHF.

This clone was seen repeatedly, ten times or more. The chain has TRBV27 and TRBJ2-7; D gene ambiguous. The V gene lost 3 bases and the J gene lost 4 bases, with 10 bases spanning the gap. The CDR3 length is 13 residues. Germline CDR1 reads MNHEY; CDR2 reads SMNVEV (reference sequence). CDR3 in amino acids: CASSLGPSYEQYF. The CDR3 coding sequence is TGTGCCAGCAGTTTGGGCCCGTCGTACGAGCAGTACTTC.

The table lists this clone with many counts. The same CDR3 arises from other DNA sequences in this sample as well. The V and J genes are TRBV7-8 and TRBJ2-3; TRBD2 is a possible D gene (5 bases). This CDR3 comprises 17 residues. Germline loops: CDR1 SGHVS, CDR2 FQNEAQ. V was shortened by 1 base and J by 3 bases, with 17 bases between the two germline ends. The CDR3 nucleotides read TGTGCCAGCAGCTTAGTTGTTCGGGGTTCGGTTACAGATACGCAGTATTTT. This codes for CASSLVVRGSVTDTQYF.

This clone was seen at least ten times. The rearrangement joins TRBV29-1 to TRBJ2-7, with TRBD1 identical over 7 bases. The V segment lost 6 bases and the J segment 5 bases; nucleotides outside the gene matches: 7. CDR3 length: 12 residues. CDR1 is SQVTM and CDR2 is ANQGSEA in the germline V gene. CDR3 loop: CSVKRQGDEQYF. In nucleotides, the CDR3 is TGCAGCGTGAAGAGACAGGGTGACGAGCAGTACTTC.

Many counts were recorded for this clone. V usage is TRBV10-3 and J usage is TRBJ1-2; the D is unclear. V was clipped by 2 bases and J by 8 bases, with 12 bases between them. The CDR3 totals 13 residues. Germline V lookup: CDR1 ENHRY, CDR2 SYGVKD. CDR3 amino acids: CAISEPTVSGYTF. DNA of the CDR3: TGTGCCATCAGTGAGCCGACGGTTAGCGGCTACACCTTC.

This clone was counted ten times or more. The genes are TRBV19 and TRBJ2-7; 7 positions match TRBD2. V gave up 3 bases and J gave up 2 bases; unmatched junction bases: 7. There are 15 residues in the CDR3. Germline loops: CDR1 LNHDA, CDR2 SQIVND (reference sequence). CDR3 residues: CASSIGGGHTYEQYF. CDR3 DNA sequence: TGTGCCAGTAGTATCGGCGGGGGTCACACCTACGAGCAGTACTTC.

This clone was picked up many times. The chain is built from TRBV6-1 and TRBJ1-2; 8 nucleotides align to TRBD1. Germline V lookup: CDR1 MNHNS, CDR2 SASEGT. The ends lost 2 bases at V and 8 bases at J; junction bases unmatched: 7. The CDR3 is made up of 14 amino acids. The CDR3 spells CASSEIGTGGGYTF. The CDR3 DNA follows: TGTGCCAGCAGTGAAATTGGGACAGGCGGAGGCTACACCTTC.

This clone occurred many times. J is TRBJ2-1 and V is TRBV25-1; TRBD2 agrees at 8 bases. Germline V gene sequence: CDR1 MGHDK, CDR2 SYGVNS. V gave up 5 bases and J gave up 3 bases; unmatched junction bases: 3. This CDR3 is 14 amino acids long. DNA of the CDR3: TGTGCCAGCAGTTTAGCGGGATACTACAATGAGCAGTTCTTC. Its translation is CASSLAGYYNEQFF.

This clone was counted at least ten times. The gene calls are TRBV7-9 and TRBJ1-2; D unclear. The germline V and J ends were trimmed by 5 bases and 10 bases, with 17 bases remaining between them. Looked up from germline, CDR1 is SEHNR and CDR2 is FQNEAQ (reference sequence). This CDR3 comprises 13 residues. CDR3 nucleotides: TGTGCCAGCAGCATAAGCCCCCCTCGGGACTACACCTTC. Translated, it gives CASSISPPRDYTF.

There are many counts of this clone. Here the CDR3 DNA reads TGTGCCATCAGTGAGTCAGGGGCGGGGGCAAAAAGATCGGAGACCCAGTACTTC. Encoded protein: CAISESGAGAKRSETQYF. J is TRBJ2-5 and V is TRBV10-3; D may be TRBD2 (7 bases). This CDR3 is built from 18 residues. CDR1 is ENHRY and CDR2 is SYGVKD in the germline V gene. V shed 0 bases and J shed 5 bases, with 22 bases lying between them.

There are a few counts of this clone. This chain joins TRBV19 and TRBJ2-1, with 13 bases aligning to TRBD2. CDR3 length equals 16 residues. J was trimmed by 7 bases and V by 4 bases; bases with no gene match: 7. CDR1 and CDR2 (germline): LNHDA, SQIVND (reference sequence). The CDR3 protein is CASSTLLAGGNNEQFF. CDR3 nucleotide sequence: TGTGCCAGTAGTACCTTACTAGCGGGGGGGAATAATGAGCAGTTCTTC.

This clone was counted ten times or more. The chain uses TRBV6-1 and TRBJ2-1, with 9 positions matching TRBD2. CDR1 and CDR2 (germline): MNHNS, SASEGT. V was clipped by 7 bases and J by 6 bases; unmatched bases: 10. This CDR3 comprises 15 residues. CDR3 DNA sequence: TGTGCCAGCACCCGACCCGGGACTAGCCTCAATGAGCAGTTCTTC. Translated, it gives CASTRPGTSLNEQFF.

At least ten counts were recorded for this clone. The rearrangement uses TRBV27 and TRBJ2-1, with TRBD2 matching over 16 bases. V dropped 5 bases and J dropped 10; count of bases not matched to a gene: 17. This CDR3 has 19 residues. The germline V gene encodes CDR1 MNHEY and CDR2 SMNVEV (reference sequence). The CDR3 region has the DNA TGTGCCAGCAGTCTATACCCTCCGGGACTAGCGGGGGGGCCTGACGAGCAGTTCTTC. Encoded protein: CASSLYPPGLAGGPDEQFF.

The sample holds many counts of this clone. V is TRBV19 and J is TRBJ2-2; 9 bases match TRBD2. The CDR3 covers 16 residues. J gave up 5 bases and V 5 bases, and 9 bases lay outside the gene matches. The germline gives CDR1 LNHDA, CDR2 SQIVND (reference sequence). The CDR3 DNA is TGTGCCAGTAGTTTTTCCCTACTAGCGGGTACCGGGGAGCTGTTTTTT. It translates to CASSFSLLAGTGELFF.

In its sample, this clone was seen many times. The genes are TRBV5-1 and TRBJ2-7, with D possibly being TRBD2 (5 bases). The CDR3 is made up of 14 amino acids. CDR1 and CDR2 from the germline V gene are SGHRS and YFSETQ. The V and J ends lost 1 base and 3 bases respectively, with 11 bases between them. This CDR3 is CASSLRAGLYEQYF. Written as DNA, the CDR3 is TGCGCCAGCAGCTTGCGGGCAGGACTCTACGAGCAGTACTTC.